This TCR beta chain was retrieved from a study of blood T cell repertoires in COVID-19. Generated by immunoSEQ multiplex PCR, the TCRdb table keeps only in-frame clones and is missing some. The table records 260,000 or so clones, 83% of them present only once. Across 24 US areas, participants ranged in age from about 18 to 90 years. The germline V gene encodes CDR1 MNHEY and CDR2 SVGAGI. This CDR3 contains 15 residues. V lost 8 bases and J lost 4; bases outside the gene matches: 13. Sequenced sample: PBMCs or T cells enriched from blood (not recorded which). This clonotype was obtained from a woman in her thirties or forties who had been exposed to COVID-19. The chain couples TRBV6-5 to TRBJ1-2; 7 bases agree with TRBD1. The CDR3 DNA sequence: TGTGCCAGCCGCCCTACAGGGGACTTCCCCTATGGCTACACCTTC. Residues: CASRPTGDFPYGYTF.